This T cell receptor (beta chain) was sequenced in a study of OX40 agonist ivuxolimab in advanced cancers. The wider study: Patients were dosed intravenously with ivuxolimab at 0.01 to 10 mg/kg every 2 weeks. The diagnoses of dose-escalation patients were hepatocellular carcinoma, melanoma, renal cell or head and neck cancer.

The data were produced by immunoSEQ multiplex PCR, yet TCRdb's version contains in-frame clones alone and is incomplete. The sample yields roughly 66,000 clones, 80% to 85% seen once. Findings and caveats of the study: At 0.1-3.0 mg/kg, partial responders had clonal expansion among the lowest observed. Compared with CD4+, CD8+ T cells on average had more expanded clones.

Note on this clone: Its antigen is not known.

The germline V gene has CDR1 SGHTS and CDR2 YDEGEE. The CDR3 covers 12 residues. The V segment lost 1 base and the J segment 10 bases; nucleotides outside the gene matches: 2. The gene calls are TRBV5-8 and TRBJ2-1; 7 nucleotides align to TRBD2. The material sequenced was CD4+ or CD8+ T cells sorted from blood, taken in a trial of the OX40 agonist ivuxolimab. This receptor was taken from an adult with an advanced solid tumor such as melanoma, head and neck, liver or kidney cancer. The CDR3 nucleotides are TGTGCCAGCAGCTTGCGGGGAGGGGAGCAGTTCTTC. Translating gives CASSLRGGEQFF.